This record concerns one T cell receptor (beta chain) sequence. Its target antigen remains unknown. No qualities accompany the bases; no much larger clone lies one base away. One collaborating source in Seattle enrolled patients while the patients were actively infected and followed the patients over time throughout the course of disease. The collaborating institutions used their own protocols to collect whole blood in K2EDTA tubes. For TCRbeta analysis, collaborators shipped samples in one of three forms: frozen whole blood, isolated PBMCs, or DNA extracted from either of those sample types. Taken from the germline V gene (reference sequence), the CDR1 and CDR2 loops are MNHEY and SMNVEV. Cut back by 0 bases and 2 bases, the V and J ends lie 9 bases apart. CDR3 length: 15 amino acids, cysteine to phenylalanine. The retained sequence is limited to the CDR3, 45 bases, with the frame set at the first base.

TCRbeta CDR3 regions were amplified from genomic DNA using the immunoSEQ Assay, a bias-controlled multiplex PCR. The study's own analysis went as follows. The number of nucleated cells in each sample was estimated by amplification of reference gene primers within the assay. Sequence reads were collapsed and filtered to measure the absolute abundance of every unique TCRbeta CDR3 rearrangement. For each sample, productive Simpson clonality was calculated as the square root of Simpson's diversity index over productive rearrangements. TCRdb re-hosts the immuneACCESS table, in-frame sequences only. Its copies lack some clones; in the studies checked, an unresolved V gene accounts for under half of them, and the cause for the rest is not known. D and trimming were read from the DNA, whereas the V and J calls and clone size are those reported in that table. For this sample there are 350,000 to 450,000 clones; approximately 91% appear just once. Less than 2% of the sample is in the top ten clones.

This sample stems from a study of blood T cell repertoires in COVID-19 (dated by TCRdb to the early 2020s). Concerning the study at large: Samples from collaborators originated in the United States, Italy and Spain and spanned both the acute and convalescent phases of COVID-19. The repertoires were made available in a free public database intended to serve as a resource for research on the immune response to SARS-CoV-2. The material from the prospective study consisted of cDNA or gDNA derived from T cells, B-cell-depleted T cells, or PBMCs. The samples were drawn from two sources: the first 160 participants of the ongoing ImmuneRACE study, and 950 to 1,500 subjects contributed by 6 global collaborators. Deeply sampled blood TCRbeta repertoires from subjects exposed to, actively infected with, or recovered from COVID-19 were included in the dataset. Sample metadata almost always included a de-identified subject ID, COVID-19 status, age in years and sex. Where HLA class I and class II types were available, the types were taken from metadata supplied by the sample provider, not from assay-based typing.

The full study reports these points: The quantity of clinical and demographic metadata differed by source and by participant and was supplied without curation.

The receptor was derived from a woman between 40 and 50 years old with COVID-19, enrolled during active disease. In this chain, TRBV27 is recombined with TRBJ2-3; a tentative D call is TRBD2 (6 bases match). The specimen was peripheral blood. The DNA sequence is as follows: TGTGCCAGCAGTTTATCTAGCGGAATCACAGATACGCAGTATTTT. Translated, it reads CASSLSSGITDTQYF.